The 23 T cell receptor beta chains below all came from one sample that was sequenced in a study of T-cell memory formation after mild COVID-19. Each CDR3 protein gets one entry after TCRdb re-called the 5' RACE reads with MiXCR. Found here are about 300,000 distinct CDR3 sequences, 15% to 20% of them singletons; the top ten hold more than 20%. Sequenced: PBMCs or a T cell subset sorted from them (not recorded which). The receptors derive from a man younger than 30 who had mild COVID-19 (a few samples of this study predate the infection). Cell type and time point are not known.

Concerning this clonotype: Possible read error: a much larger clone is one base away. The V gene is TRBV9, the J gene TRBJ2-3, with 8 positions matching TRBD2. There are 14 residues in the CDR3. Losses at the gene ends were 0 bases for V and 4 bases for J; bases not matched to a gene: 1. Germline V gives CDR1 SGDLS, CDR2 YYNGEE. The CDR3 sequence: CASSVAGGPDTQYF. In DNA form, the CDR3 reads TGTGCCAGCAGCGTAGCGGGGGGGCCAGATACGCAGTATTTT. Full variable domain (remainder filled in from reference TRBV9 and TRBJ2-3): DSGVTQTPKHLITATGQRVTLRCSPRSGDLSVYWYQQSLDQGLQFLIQYYNGEERAKGNILERFSAQQFPDLHSELNLSSLELGDSALYFCASSVAGGPDTQYFGPGTRLTVL.

In its sample, this clonotype was seen a few times. The J gene is TRBJ1-5, the V gene TRBV24-1; unclear D gene. Germline CDR1 and CDR2: KGHDR and SFDVKD. This CDR3 has 14 amino acids. The V end was cut by 7 bases, the J end by 0 bases, with 9 bases between. CDR3 in amino acids: CATRGGDSNQPQHF. CDR3 nucleotide sequence: TGTGCCACCAGGGGTGGGGATAGCAATCAGCCCCAGCATTTT.

V gene TRBV7-3 combines with J gene TRBJ2-1; tentative D call: TRBD2 (5 bases). This CDR3 region has 14 residues. Germline V gives CDR1 SGHTA, CDR2 FQGTGA. V dropped 5 bases and J dropped 7 bases, with 15 bases sitting between them. In DNA form, the CDR3 reads TGTGCCAGCAGCCTCGCCCGGGGATGGAATGAGCAGTTCTTC. Encoded protein: CASSLARGWNEQFF.

This clonotype was counted a few times. The rearrangement links TRBV7-2 to TRBJ2-7; D perhaps matches TRBD2 (6 bases). This CDR3 has 15 amino acids. Germline assignment: CDR1 SGHTA and CDR2 FQGNSA. The V end was cut by 3 bases, the J end by 3 bases, with 15 bases between. The CDR3 DNA reads TGTGCCAGCAGCTTGGGGGGTGGCGAAGTCTACGAGCAGTACTTC. The encoded protein is CASSLGGGEVYEQYF.

The V and J genes are TRBV5-1 and TRBJ2-1; D possibly matches TRBD1 or TRBD2 (5 bases each). CDR1 SGHRS and CDR2 YFSETQ come from the germline V gene. Trimming took 3 bases from V and 5 from J, leaving 12 bases between them. This CDR3 is built from 14 residues. DNA for the CDR3: TGCGCCAGCAGCTGGGACGGACCCAACAATGAGCAGTTCTTC. It specifies CASSWDGPNNEQFF.

This chain's CDR3 is CASFQGATDTQYF. The CDR3 region has the DNA TGTGCCAGCTTCCAGGGGGCCACAGATACGCAGTATTTT. This chain uses TRBV2 with TRBJ2-3; 8 bases line up with TRBD1. Looked up from germline, CDR1 is SNHLY and CDR2 is FYNNEI. This CDR3 is 13 amino acids long. V was pared by 8 bases and J by 2 bases, with 3 bases of the junction left unmatched.

The table lists this clonotype with a few counts. The V and J genes are TRBV7-2 and TRBJ1-1; D is unresolved. The CDR3 loop spans 13 amino acids. CDR1 is SGHTA, CDR2 FQGNSA, per germline. Trimming took 1 base from V and 10 from J, leaving 13 bases between them. CDR3: CASSLVEAQIAFF. In DNA form, the CDR3 reads TGTGCCAGCAGCTTAGTAGAGGCGCAAATAGCTTTCTTT.

This clonotype was observed a handful of times. The chain combines TRBV16 with TRBJ1-2; D call uncertain. CDR3 length: 13 amino acids. The germline V and J ends were trimmed by 7 bases and 4 bases, with 13 bases remaining between them. The germline V gene has CDR1 KGHSY and CDR2 FQNENV. The CDR3 loop is CASTELLGYGYTF. For the CDR3, the DNA is TGTGCCAGCACAGAACTGCTGGGCTATGGCTACACCTTC. Together with reference TRBV16 and TRBJ1-2, the CDR3 gives the full variable domain: GEEVAQTPKHLVRGEGQKAKLYCAPIKGHSYVFWYQQVLKNEFKFLISFQNENVFDETGMPKERFSAKCLPNSPCSLEIQATKLEDSAVYFCASTELLGYGYTFGSGTRLTVV.

This clonotype is categorized as medium-sized (0.01 to 0.1%). This chain links TRBV4-2 with TRBJ2-2; TRBD1 matches at 9 bases. The CDR3 extends over 15 amino acids. CDR1 is LGHNA, CDR2 YNFKEQ, per germline. V was pared by 1 base and J by 3 bases, with 0 bases of the junction left unmatched. The CDR3 reads CASSQGQGDTGELFF. In DNA, the CDR3 is TGTGCCAGCAGCCAAGGACAGGGGGACACCGGGGAGCTGTTTTTT.

This clonotype has more than one count but fewer than ten. V gene TRBV6-5 combines with J gene TRBJ2-4; D possibly corresponds to TRBD1 (6 bases). Germline V gene sequence: CDR1 MNHEY, CDR2 SVGAGI. The CDR3 is 14 residues long. The V end lost 0 bases, the J end lost 8 bases, and 11 bases lay between the germline ends. CDR3 protein: CASSYSTGTDIQYF. The CDR3 bases are TGTGCCAGCAGTTACTCGACAGGAACAGACATTCAGTACTTC.

The chain has TRBV5-1 and TRBJ2-5, with 8 bases matching TRBD2. This CDR3 region has 14 residues. V trimming: 4 bases; J trimming: 5 bases; junction bases outside the gene matches: 7. Germline CDR1 reads SGHRS; CDR2 reads YFSETQ. CDR3 sequence: CASSTGGGPETQYF. The CDR3 DNA follows: TGCGCCAGCAGCACGGGAGGGGGTCCGGAGACCCAGTACTTC.

This clonotype appeared many times. The chain carries TRBV7-3 and TRBJ2-3; D uncertain. This CDR3 spans 13 amino acids. V lost 5 bases and J 6 bases, leaving 12 bases between the germline ends. CDR1 is SGHTA and CDR2 is FQGTGA in the germline V gene. The CDR3 nucleotides are TGTGCCAGCAGCCCCGGACCTACCGATACGCAGTATTTT. Translating it yields CASSPGPTDTQYF. The full variable domain, with the rest looked up from reference TRBV7-3 and TRBJ2-3, is GAGVSQTPSNKVTEKGKYVELRCDPISGHTALYWYRQSLGQGPEFLIYFQGTGAADDSGLPNDRFFAVRPEGSVSTLKIQRTERGDSAVYLCASSPGPTDTQYFGPGTRLTVL.

This clonotype occurred a few times. This chain links TRBV6-2 or TRBV6-3 with TRBJ2-3; no firm D call. Trimming took 8 bases from V and 5 from J, leaving 20 bases between them. This CDR3 contains 15 residues. CDR1 is MNHEY, CDR2 SVGEGT, per germline. CDR3 DNA sequence: TGTGCCAGCTCTTCCGTTGCAGAGCTGCAAGATACGCAGTATTTT. The encoded protein is CASSSVAELQDTQYF.

J is TRBJ2-7 and V is TRBV15, with D perhaps matching TRBD2 (5 bases). This CDR3 spans 13 amino acids. Germline loops: CDR1 LNHNV, CDR2 YYDKDF (reference sequence). Trimming left V 1 base short and J 5 bases short, with 9 bases between. The CDR3 reads CATSRAGKDEQYV. In nucleotides, the CDR3 is TGTGCCACCAGCAGAGCGGGGAAGGACGAGCAGTACGTC.

This chain links TRBV7-8 with TRBJ1-5; D is perhaps TRBD1 (5 bases). Looked up from germline, CDR1 is SGHVS and CDR2 is FQNEAQ. V shed 5 bases and J shed 3 bases, with 11 bases lying between them. The CDR3 sequence is 14 residues long. As DNA, the CDR3 is TGTGCCAGCAGCGGCACAGGTCTCAATCAGCCCCAGCATTTT. As protein: CASSGTGLNQPQHF.

This clonotype was counted a few times. The genes are TRBV28 and TRBJ2-3, with 10 nucleotides matching TRBD2. Per germline, CDR1 MDHEN and CDR2 SYDVKM. J gave up 2 bases and V 5 bases, and 10 bases lay outside the gene matches. This CDR3 contains 17 residues. CDR3 DNA sequence: TGTGCCAGCAGTCCCTCCCAGCTAGCGGGGGTCACAGATACGCAGTATTTT. It is translated as CASSPSQLAGVTDTQYF.

This chain joins TRBV11-2 and TRBJ2-3; 8 bases map to TRBD2. The V gene end was trimmed by 1 base and the J gene end by 0 bases; junction bases not matched to a gene: 3. The CDR3 spans 16 residues. CDR1 is SGHAT and CDR2 is FQNNGV in the germline V gene. The CDR3 DNA follows: TGTGCCAGCAGCTTAGCGGCGGGGGGTAGCACAGATACGCAGTATTTT. Residues: CASSLAAGGSTDTQYF.

A few counts support this clonotype. The chain employs TRBV7-6 and TRBJ2-1, with TRBD2 matching over 7 bases. Unmatched junction bases numbered 11, after V lost 5 bases and J lost 7 bases. The CDR3 totals 15 residues. The germline V gene has CDR1 SGHVS and CDR2 FNYEAQ. CDR3 coding DNA: TGTGCCAGCAGCCCCGCTAGCGGAGGCCCTAATGAGCAGTTCTTC. Encoded protein: CASSPASGGPNEQFF.

In its sample, this clonotype was seen many times. The chain recombines TRBV6-1 with TRBJ1-2; D remains unclear. Trimming took 1 base from V and 4 from J, leaving 1 base between them. Germline CDR1 is MNHNS and CDR2 is SASEGT. The CDR3 totals 11 residues. CDR3 bases: TGTGCCAGCAGTGAAGGCTATGGCTACACCTTC. Amino acid sequence: CASSEGYGYTF.

V usage is TRBV5-5 and J usage is TRBJ2-3; 12 bases are shared with TRBD1. This CDR3 is 16 amino acids long. With V trimmed by 5 bases and J by 6 bases, 10 bases remained unmatched. Germline V gives CDR1 SGHKS, CDR2 YYEKEE (reference sequence). DNA of the CDR3: TGTGCCAGCAGGCCCTACGGGACAGGGGGCCCCGATACGCAGTATTTT. It encodes CASRPYGTGGPDTQYF.

The chain combines TRBV29-1 with TRBJ1-2; no firm D call. With 5 bases removed from V and 4 bases from J, the gap between germline ends came to 11 bases. The germline V gene encodes CDR1 SQVTM and CDR2 ANQGSEA. The CDR3 is made up of 12 amino acids. The CDR3 reads CSVRPSSYGYTF. The CDR3 DNA reads as TGCAGCGTTCGTCCCAGCAGCTATGGCTACACCTTC.

The table lists this clonotype with a few counts. This chain joins TRBV3-1 and TRBJ2-5; the match to TRBD2 covers 9 bases. Germline lookup yields CDR1 LGHDT and CDR2 YNNKEL (reference sequence). The CDR3 has 14 residues. Unmatched junction bases numbered 6, after V lost 8 bases and J lost 2 bases. CDR3 protein: CASRAGGHQETQYF. The CDR3 region has the DNA TGTGCCAGCCGAGCGGGGGGCCATCAAGAGACCCAGTACTTC.

This clonotype has only a few counts. The chain uses TRBV6-5 and TRBJ2-1; possibly TRBD1 for D (6 bases). Germline CDR1 reads MNHEY; CDR2 reads SVGAGI. The CDR3 runs to 19 residues. The germline V and J ends were trimmed by 2 bases and 0 bases, with 20 bases remaining between them. Here the CDR3 reads CASSYTLLPGQSSYNEQFF. As DNA, the CDR3 is TGTGCCAGCAGTTACACCCTCCTTCCCGGACAGAGCTCCTACAATGAGCAGTTCTTC.